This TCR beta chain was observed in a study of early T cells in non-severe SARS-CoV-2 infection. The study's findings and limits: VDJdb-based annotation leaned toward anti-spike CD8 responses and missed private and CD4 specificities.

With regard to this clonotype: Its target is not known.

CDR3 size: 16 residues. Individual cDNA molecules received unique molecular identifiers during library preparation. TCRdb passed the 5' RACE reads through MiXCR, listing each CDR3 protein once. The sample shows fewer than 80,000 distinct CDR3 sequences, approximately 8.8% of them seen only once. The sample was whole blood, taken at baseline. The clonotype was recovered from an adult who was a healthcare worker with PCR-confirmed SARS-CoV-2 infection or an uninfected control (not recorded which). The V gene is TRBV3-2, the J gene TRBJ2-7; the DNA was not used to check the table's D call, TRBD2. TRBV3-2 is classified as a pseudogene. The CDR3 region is CASSHGLAGACYEQYF. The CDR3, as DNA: TGTGCCAGCAGCCACGGACTAGCGGGAGCCTGCTACGAGCAGTACTTC.